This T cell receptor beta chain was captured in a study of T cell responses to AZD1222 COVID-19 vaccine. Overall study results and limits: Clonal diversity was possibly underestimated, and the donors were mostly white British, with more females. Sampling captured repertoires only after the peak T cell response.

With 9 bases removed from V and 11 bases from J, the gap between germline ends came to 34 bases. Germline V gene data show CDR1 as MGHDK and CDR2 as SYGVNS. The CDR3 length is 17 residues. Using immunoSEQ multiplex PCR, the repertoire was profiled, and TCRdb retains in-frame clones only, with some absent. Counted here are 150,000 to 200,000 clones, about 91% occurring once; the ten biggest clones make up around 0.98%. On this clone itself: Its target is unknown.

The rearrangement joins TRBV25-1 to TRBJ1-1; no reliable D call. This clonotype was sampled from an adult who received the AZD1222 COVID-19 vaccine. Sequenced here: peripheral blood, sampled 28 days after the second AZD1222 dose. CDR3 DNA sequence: TGTGCCAGTACAACTGTCAACCAACTCCGGGTCTCCAGTGATGCTTTCTTT. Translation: CASTTVNQLRVSSDAFF.